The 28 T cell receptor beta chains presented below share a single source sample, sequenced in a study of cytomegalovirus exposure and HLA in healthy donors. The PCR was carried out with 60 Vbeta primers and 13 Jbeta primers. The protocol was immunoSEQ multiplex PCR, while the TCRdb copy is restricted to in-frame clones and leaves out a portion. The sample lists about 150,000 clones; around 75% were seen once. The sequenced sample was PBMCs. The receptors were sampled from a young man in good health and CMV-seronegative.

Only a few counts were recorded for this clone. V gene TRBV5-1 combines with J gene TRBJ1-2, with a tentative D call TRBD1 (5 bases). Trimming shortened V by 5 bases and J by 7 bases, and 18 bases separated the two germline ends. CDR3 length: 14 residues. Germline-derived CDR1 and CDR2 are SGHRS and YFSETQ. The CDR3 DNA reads TGCGCCAGCAGAATCCAAAGCGGGGGTGGTGGCTACACCTTC. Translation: CASRIQSGGGGYTF.

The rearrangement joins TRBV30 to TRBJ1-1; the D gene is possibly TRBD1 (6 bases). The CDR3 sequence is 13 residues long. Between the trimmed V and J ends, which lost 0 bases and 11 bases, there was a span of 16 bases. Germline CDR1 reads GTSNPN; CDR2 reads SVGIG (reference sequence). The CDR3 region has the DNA TGTGCCTGGAGTGTACTGGGGGCCTGGGGGGCTTTCTTT. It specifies CAWSVLGAWGAFF.

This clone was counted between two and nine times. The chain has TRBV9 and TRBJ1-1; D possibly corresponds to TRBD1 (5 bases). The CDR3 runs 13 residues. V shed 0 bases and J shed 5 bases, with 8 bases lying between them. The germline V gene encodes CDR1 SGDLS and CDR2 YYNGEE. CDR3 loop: CASSVAQGTEAFF. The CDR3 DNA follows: TGTGCCAGCAGCGTAGCGCAGGGAACTGAAGCTTTCTTT. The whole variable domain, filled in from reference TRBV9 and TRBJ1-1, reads DSGVTQTPKHLITATGQRVTLRCSPRSGDLSVYWYQQSLDQGLQFLIQYYNGEERAKGNILERFSAQQFPDLHSELNLSSLELGDSALYFCASSVAQGTEAFFGQGTRLTVV.

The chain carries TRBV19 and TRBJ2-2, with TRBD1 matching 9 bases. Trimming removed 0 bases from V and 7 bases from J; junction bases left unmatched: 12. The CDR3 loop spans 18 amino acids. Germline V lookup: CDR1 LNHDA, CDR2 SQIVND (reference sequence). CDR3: CASSIDHRGLFGNGELFF. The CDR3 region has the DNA TGTGCCAGTAGTATAGATCACAGGGGGCTTTTCGGTAACGGGGAGCTGTTTTTT.

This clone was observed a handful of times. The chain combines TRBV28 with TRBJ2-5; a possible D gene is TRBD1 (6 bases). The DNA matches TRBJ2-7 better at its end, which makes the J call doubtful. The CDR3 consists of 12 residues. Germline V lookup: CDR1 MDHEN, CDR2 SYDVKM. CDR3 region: CASSRQAGEQYF. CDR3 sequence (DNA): TGTGCCAGCAGTCGACAGGCGGGCGAGCAGTACTTC.

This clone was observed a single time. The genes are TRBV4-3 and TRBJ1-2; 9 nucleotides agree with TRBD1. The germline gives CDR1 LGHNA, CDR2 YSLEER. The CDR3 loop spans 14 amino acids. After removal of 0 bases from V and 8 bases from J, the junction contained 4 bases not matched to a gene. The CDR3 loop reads CASSQEETGGGYTF. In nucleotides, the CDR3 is TGCGCCAGCAGCCAAGAAGAGACAGGGGGAGGCTACACCTTC.

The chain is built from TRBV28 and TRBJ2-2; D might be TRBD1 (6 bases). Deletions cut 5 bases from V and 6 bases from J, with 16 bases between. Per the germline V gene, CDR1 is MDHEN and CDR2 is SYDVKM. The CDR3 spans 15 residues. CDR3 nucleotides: TGTGCCAGCAGTCCTACAGGGTTAAGGCCCGGGGAGCTGTTTTTT. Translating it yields CASSPTGLRPGELFF.

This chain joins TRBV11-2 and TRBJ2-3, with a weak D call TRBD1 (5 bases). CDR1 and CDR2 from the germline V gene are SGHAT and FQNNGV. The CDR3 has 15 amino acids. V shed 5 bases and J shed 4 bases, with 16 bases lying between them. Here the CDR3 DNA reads TGTGCCAGCAGCCCACAGTCGCAGGGCCCAGATACGCAGTATTTT. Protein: CASSPQSQGPDTQYF.

The CDR3 DNA follows: TGTGCCAGCAGCTTCTCCAGGGCCAACGAGCAGTACTTC. It specifies CASSFSRANEQYF. This sequence joins TRBV14 and TRBJ2-7; maybe TRBD1 (5 bases). The CDR3 has 13 residues. Germline-derived CDR1 and CDR2 are SGHDN and FVKESK. Between the trimmed V and J ends, which lost 5 bases and 5 bases, there was a span of 13 bases.

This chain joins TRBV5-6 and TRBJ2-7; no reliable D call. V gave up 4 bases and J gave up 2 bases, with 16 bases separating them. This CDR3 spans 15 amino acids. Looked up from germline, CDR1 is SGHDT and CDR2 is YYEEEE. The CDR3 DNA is TGTGCCAGCAGCCGCGGAGCACCGGCGGCCTACGAGCAGTACTTC. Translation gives CASSRGAPAAYEQYF.

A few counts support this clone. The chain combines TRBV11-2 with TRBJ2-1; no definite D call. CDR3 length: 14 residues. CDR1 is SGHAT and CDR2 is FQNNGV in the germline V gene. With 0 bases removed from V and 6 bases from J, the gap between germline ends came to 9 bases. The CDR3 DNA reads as TGTGCCAGCAGCTTAGATGGTAGTTCCAATGAGCAGTTCTTC. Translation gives CASSLDGSSNEQFF. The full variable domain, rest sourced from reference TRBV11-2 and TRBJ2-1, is EAGVAQSPRYKIIEKRQSVAFWCNPISGHATLYWYQQILGQGPKLLIQFQNNGVVDDSQLPKDRFSAERLKGVDSTLKIQPAKLEDSAVYLCASSLDGSSNEQFFGPGTRLTVL.

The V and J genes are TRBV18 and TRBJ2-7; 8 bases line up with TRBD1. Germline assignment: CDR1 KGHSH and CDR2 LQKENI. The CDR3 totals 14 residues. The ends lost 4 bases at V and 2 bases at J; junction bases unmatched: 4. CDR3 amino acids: CASSLGTGAYEQYF. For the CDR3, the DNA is TGTGCCAGCTCACTAGGGACAGGTGCCTACGAGCAGTACTTC.

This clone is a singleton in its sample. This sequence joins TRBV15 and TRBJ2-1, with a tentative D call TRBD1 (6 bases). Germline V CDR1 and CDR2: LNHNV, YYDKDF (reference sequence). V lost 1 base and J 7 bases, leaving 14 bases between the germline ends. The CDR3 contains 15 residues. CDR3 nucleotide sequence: TGTGCCACCAGCAGAGGAGGGGGTAAAGATAATGAGCAGTTCTTC. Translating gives CATSRGGGKDNEQFF. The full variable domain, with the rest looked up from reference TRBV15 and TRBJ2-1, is DAMVIQNPRYQVTQFGKPVTLSCSQTLNHNVMYWYQQKSSQAPKLLFHYYDKDFNNEADTPDNFQSRRPNTSFCFLDIRSPGLGDTAMYLCATSRGGGKDNEQFFGPGTRLTVL.

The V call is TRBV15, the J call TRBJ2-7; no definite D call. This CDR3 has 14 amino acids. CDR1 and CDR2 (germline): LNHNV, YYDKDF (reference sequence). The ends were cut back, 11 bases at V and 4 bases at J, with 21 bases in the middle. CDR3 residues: CAFFKQKTAYEQYF. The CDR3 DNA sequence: TGTGCCTTTTTCAAACAGAAGACGGCATACGAGCAGTACTTC.

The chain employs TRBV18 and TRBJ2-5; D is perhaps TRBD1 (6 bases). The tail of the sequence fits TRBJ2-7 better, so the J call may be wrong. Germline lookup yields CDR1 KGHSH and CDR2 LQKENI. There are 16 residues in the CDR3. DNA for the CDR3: TGTGCCAGCTCACCACGGGAAGGGGGAAGCTCCTACGAGCAGTACTTC. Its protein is CASSPREGGSSYEQYF.

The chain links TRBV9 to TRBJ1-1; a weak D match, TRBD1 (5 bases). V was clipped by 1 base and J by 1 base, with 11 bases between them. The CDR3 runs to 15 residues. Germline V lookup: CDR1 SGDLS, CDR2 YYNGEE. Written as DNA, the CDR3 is TGTGCCAGCAGCGTAACAGGAATCGCGAACACTGAAGCTTTCTTT. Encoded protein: CASSVTGIANTEAFF. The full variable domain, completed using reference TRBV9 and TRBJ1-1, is DSGVTQTPKHLITATGQRVTLRCSPRSGDLSVYWYQQSLDQGLQFLIQYYNGEERAKGNILERFSAQQFPDLHSELNLSSLELGDSALYFCASSVTGIANTEAFFGQGTRLTVV.

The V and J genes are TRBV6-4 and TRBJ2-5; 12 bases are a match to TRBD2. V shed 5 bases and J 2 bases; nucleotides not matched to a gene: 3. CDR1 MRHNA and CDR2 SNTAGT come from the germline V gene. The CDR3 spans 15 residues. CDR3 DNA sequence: TGTGCCAGCAGTCCAGGGACTAGCGGGCAAGAGACCCAGTACTTC. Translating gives CASSPGTSGQETQYF.

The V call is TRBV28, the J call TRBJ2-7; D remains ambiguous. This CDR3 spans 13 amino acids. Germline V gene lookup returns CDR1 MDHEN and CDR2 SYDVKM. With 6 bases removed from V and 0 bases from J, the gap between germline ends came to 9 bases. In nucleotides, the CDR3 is TGTGCCAGCAGCTACAGTATCTCCTACGAGCAGTACTTC. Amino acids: CASSYSISYEQYF.

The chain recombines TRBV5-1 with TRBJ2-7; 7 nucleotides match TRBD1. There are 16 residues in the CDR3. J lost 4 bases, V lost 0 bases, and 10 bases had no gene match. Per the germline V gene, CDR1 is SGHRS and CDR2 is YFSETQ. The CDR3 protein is CASSLAPGQSRYEQYF. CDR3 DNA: TGCGCCAGCAGCTTGGCCCCGGGACAGTCGAGGTACGAGCAGTACTTC.

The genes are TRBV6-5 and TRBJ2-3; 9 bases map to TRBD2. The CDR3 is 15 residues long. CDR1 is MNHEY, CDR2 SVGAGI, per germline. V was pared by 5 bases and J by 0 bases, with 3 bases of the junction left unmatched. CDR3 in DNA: TGTGCCAGCAGTCGGGCGGGAGGGAGCACAGATACGCAGTATTTT. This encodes CASSRAGGSTDTQYF.

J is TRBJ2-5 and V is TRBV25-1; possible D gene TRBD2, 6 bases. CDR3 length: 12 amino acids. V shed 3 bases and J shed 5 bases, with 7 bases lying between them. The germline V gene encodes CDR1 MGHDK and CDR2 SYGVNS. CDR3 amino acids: CASSEAGETQYF. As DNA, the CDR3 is TGTGCCAGCAGTGAGGCGGGGGAGACCCAGTACTTC. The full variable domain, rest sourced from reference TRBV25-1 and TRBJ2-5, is EADIYQTPRYLVIGTGKKITLECSQTMGHDKMYWYQQDPGMELHLIHYSYGVNSTEKGDLSSESTVSRIRTEHFPLTLESARPSHTSQYLCASSEAGETQYFGPGTRLLVL.

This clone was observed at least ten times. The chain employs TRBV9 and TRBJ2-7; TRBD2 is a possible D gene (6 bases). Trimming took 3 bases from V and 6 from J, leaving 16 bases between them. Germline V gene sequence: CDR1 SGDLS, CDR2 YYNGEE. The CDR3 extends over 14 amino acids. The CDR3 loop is CASSAGDLGGEQYF. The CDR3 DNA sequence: TGTGCCAGCAGCGCGGGGGATCTGGGTGGCGAGCAGTACTTC. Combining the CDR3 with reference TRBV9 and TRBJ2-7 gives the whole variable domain DSGVTQTPKHLITATGQRVTLRCSPRSGDLSVYWYQQSLDQGLQFLIQYYNGEERAKGNILERFSAQQFPDLHSELNLSSLELGDSALYFCASSAGDLGGEQYFGPGTRLTVT.

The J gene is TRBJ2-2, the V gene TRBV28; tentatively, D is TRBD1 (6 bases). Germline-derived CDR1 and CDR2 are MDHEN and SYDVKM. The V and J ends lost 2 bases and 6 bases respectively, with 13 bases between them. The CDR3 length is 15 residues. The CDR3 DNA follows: TGTGCCAGCAGTTTAGGGGGCGTTGGTGCCGGGGAGCTGTTTTTT. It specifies CASSLGGVGAGELFF.

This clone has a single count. CDR3 nucleotides: TGTGCCAGCAGCTTCGACAGGGATCAAGGCTACACCTTC. Residues: CASSFDRDQGYTF. The chain joins TRBV11-2 to TRBJ1-2; 7 bases are a match to TRBD1. The CDR3 spans 13 residues. Germline CDR1 is SGHAT and CDR2 is FQNNGV. Unmatched junction bases numbered 6, after V lost 3 bases and J lost 8 bases.

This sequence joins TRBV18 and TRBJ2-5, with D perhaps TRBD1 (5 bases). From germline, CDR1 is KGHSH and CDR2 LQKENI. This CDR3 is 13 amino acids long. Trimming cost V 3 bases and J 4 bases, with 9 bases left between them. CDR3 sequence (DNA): TGTGCCAGCTCACCGGGGCGAGGAGAGACCCAGTACTTC. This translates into CASSPGRGETQYF.

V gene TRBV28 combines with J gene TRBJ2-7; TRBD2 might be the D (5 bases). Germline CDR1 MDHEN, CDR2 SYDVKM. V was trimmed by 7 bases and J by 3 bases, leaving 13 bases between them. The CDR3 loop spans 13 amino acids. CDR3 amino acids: CASNRAGFYEQYF. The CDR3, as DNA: TGTGCCAGCAACCGGGCGGGTTTCTACGAGCAGTACTTC.

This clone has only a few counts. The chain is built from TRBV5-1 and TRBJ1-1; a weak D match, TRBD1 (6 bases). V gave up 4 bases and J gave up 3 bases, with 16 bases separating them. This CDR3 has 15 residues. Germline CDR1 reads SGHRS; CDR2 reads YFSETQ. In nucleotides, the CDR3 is TGCGCCAGCAGCCGGGGTGGGGGCAGGGACACTGAAGCTTTCTTT. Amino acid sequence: CASSRGGGRDTEAFF.

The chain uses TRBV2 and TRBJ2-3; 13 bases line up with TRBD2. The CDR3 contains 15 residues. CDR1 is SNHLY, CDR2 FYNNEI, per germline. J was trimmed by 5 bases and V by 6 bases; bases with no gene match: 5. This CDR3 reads CASRGTSGMGDTQYF. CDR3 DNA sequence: TGTGCCAGCAGGGGGACTAGCGGGATGGGAGATACGCAGTATTTT.